These 19 T cell receptor beta chains originate from one sample sequenced in a study of T cells after yellow fever vaccination. TCRdb analysed the 5' RACE reads with MiXCR anew, one entry per CDR3 protein. In the table there are approximately 61,000 distinct CDR3 sequences, approximately 6.5% of which are singletons. Sequenced material: CD8+ T cells sorted from PBMCs, taken on the day of the first yellow fever vaccination. The receptors shown here come from a young man who received the YFV17D yellow fever vaccine.

This clonotype appeared many times. The chain couples TRBV11-2 to TRBJ2-3; D not resolved. V shed 5 bases and J shed 0 bases, with 12 bases lying between them. Germline V gives CDR1 SGHAT, CDR2 FQNNGV. CDR3 length: 15 residues. CDR3 nucleotides: TGTGCCAGCAGCCCGACACCTCTAAGCACAGATACGCAGTATTTT. Translating it yields CASSPTPLSTDTQYF.

This clonotype has more than one count but fewer than ten. The chain carries TRBV15 and TRBJ2-5, with TRBD2 identical over 7 bases. The germline V gene has CDR1 LNHNV and CDR2 YYDKDF (reference sequence). This CDR3 is 13 amino acids long. V trimming: 3 bases; J trimming: 5 bases; junction bases outside the gene matches: 3. The CDR3 protein is CATSRTSTETQYF. In DNA form, the CDR3 reads TGTGCCACCAGCAGGACTAGCACGGAGACCCAGTACTTC. Based on the CDR3 plus reference TRBV15 and TRBJ2-5, the full variable domain is DAMVIQNPRYQVTQFGKPVTLSCSQTLNHNVMYWYQQKSSQAPKLLFHYYDKDFNNEADTPDNFQSRRPNTSFCFLDIRSPGLGDTAMYLCATSRTSTETQYFGPGTRLLVL.

The sample holds many counts of this clonotype. This sequence joins TRBV2 and TRBJ2-3; TRBD1 matches at 9 bases. The length of the CDR3 is 17 residues. CDR1 is SNHLY, CDR2 FYNNEI, per germline. With V trimmed by 5 bases and J by 5 bases, 14 bases remained unmatched. The CDR3 loop reads CASSPTPGTGMIDTQYF. CDR3 DNA sequence: TGTGCCAGCAGTCCCACGCCAGGGACAGGGATGATAGATACGCAGTATTTT.

V gene TRBV7-8 combines with J gene TRBJ2-5; TRBD2 matches 9 bases. Trimming took 4 bases from V and 0 from J; bases not matched to a gene: 12. The CDR3 extends over 18 amino acids. Germline values: CDR1 SGHVS, CDR2 FQNEAQ. CDR3 DNA: TGTGCCAGCAGCTCCCCCCCCGCTAGCGGGGTAAACCAAGAGACCCAGTACTTC. Residues: CASSSPPASGVNQETQYF.

This clonotype was seen repeatedly, ten times or more. This chain uses TRBV5-1 with TRBJ2-2; maybe TRBD1 (5 bases). Germline V gives CDR1 SGHRS, CDR2 YFSETQ. There are 14 residues in the CDR3. With 0 bases removed from V and 6 bases from J, the gap between germline ends came to 9 bases. In DNA form, the CDR3 reads TGCGCCAGCAGCTTGGCCAGGGCCCCCGGGGAGCTGTTTTTT. This encodes CASSLARAPGELFF.

This clonotype was observed a handful of times. The V and J genes are TRBV27 and TRBJ1-1; D unresolved. Germline assignment: CDR1 MNHEY and CDR2 SMNVEV (reference sequence). The length of the CDR3 is 14 residues. Trimming pared 6 bases from V and 8 bases from J, leaving 19 bases between. CDR3 nucleotides: TGTGCCAGCAGCTTCGGAGGAGGTGCCCAGGAAGCTTTCTTT. Translation gives CASSFGGGAQEAFF.

This clonotype was detected ten times or more. The rearrangement uses TRBV4-1 and TRBJ1-1, with D possibly matching TRBD1 (5 bases). The V gene's germline CDR1 is MGHRA and CDR2 YSYEKL. This CDR3 has 15 residues. V was pared by 1 base and J by 0 bases, with 9 bases between. In nucleotides, the CDR3 is TGCGCCAGCAGCCAAGTTGGGGCCCTGAACACTGAAGCTTTCTTT. Translating it yields CASSQVGALNTEAFF.

This clonotype appeared a few times. The chain joins TRBV2 to TRBJ1-2, with D maybe TRBD1 (5 bases). CDR3 length: 16 residues. Germline assignment: CDR1 SNHLY and CDR2 FYNNEI. V shed 4 bases and J shed 6 bases, with 21 bases lying between them. CDR3 region: CASSVISGGGIDGYTF. CDR3 bases: TGTGCCAGCAGTGTCATTTCGGGGGGTGGCATCGATGGCTACACCTTC.

This clonotype was detected only a few times. The chain carries TRBV27 and TRBJ2-1; TRBD2 aligns across 12 bases. V lost 8 bases, J lost 4 bases, and 6 bases stayed unmatched. The CDR3 contains 15 residues. Germline CDR1 MNHEY, CDR2 SMNVEV (reference sequence). In nucleotides, the CDR3 is TGTGCCAGCGGGTGGACTAGCGGGGATTACAATGAGCAGTTCTTC. Amino acids: CASGWTSGDYNEQFF.

In its sample, this clonotype was seen many times. The chain couples TRBV12-3 or TRBV12-4 to TRBJ1-1; the match to TRBD1 covers 7 bases. V gave up 7 bases and J gave up 6 bases; unmatched junction bases: 14. This CDR3 contains 15 residues. CDR3: CASTLGQGDFSEAFF. The CDR3 DNA reads as TGTGCCAGCACCCTGGGGCAGGGGGATTTCTCTGAAGCTTTCTTT.

This clonotype was observed many times. V is TRBV13 and J is TRBJ2-1; D not resolved. Trimming left V 2 bases short and J 11 bases short, with 7 bases between. Germline CDR1 is PRHDT and CDR2 is FYEKMQ (reference sequence). The CDR3 is 11 residues long. The CDR3 is CASSLSRKQFF. CDR3 nucleotide sequence: TGTGCCAGCAGCTTAAGTAGAAAGCAGTTCTTC.

The table lists this clonotype with many counts. This sequence joins TRBV6-2 or TRBV6-3 and TRBJ2-3; D remains unclear. CDR1 and CDR2 from the germline V gene are MNHEY and SVGEGT. Between the trimmed V and J ends, which lost 5 bases and 9 bases, there was a span of 9 bases. The CDR3 totals 11 residues. Written as DNA, the CDR3 is TGTGCCAGCAGTCGTCTAGAGACGCAGTATTTT. Amino acids: CASSRLETQYF.

This clonotype was found many times. This rearrangement joins TRBV5-1 to TRBJ1-2, with TRBD1 matching 12 bases. Germline lookup yields CDR1 SGHRS and CDR2 YFSETQ. The CDR3 spans 15 residues. V was clipped by 1 base and J by 7 bases; unmatched bases: 5. The CDR3 DNA sequence: TGCGCCAGCAGCTTGCCGGGACAGGGGGCGACTGGCTACACCTTC. Protein: CASSLPGQGATGYTF.

V is TRBV6-1 and J is TRBJ2-7, with a possible D match to TRBD2 (6 bases). CDR1 and CDR2 (germline): MNHNS, SASEGT. Trimming shortened V by 4 bases and J by 9 bases, and 22 bases separated the two germline ends. The length of the CDR3 is 15 residues. CDR3 loop: CASSVTYWVDGGQYV. CDR3 DNA: TGTGCCAGCAGTGTAACGTACTGGGTCGACGGGGGGCAGTACGTC.

The rearrangement uses TRBV5-1 and TRBJ1-2; TRBD1 might be the D (5 bases). Germline lookup yields CDR1 SGHRS and CDR2 YFSETQ. There are 12 residues in the CDR3. V was clipped by 2 bases and J by 5 bases, with 7 bases between them. The CDR3 reads CASSLGVYGYTF. The CDR3 nucleotides read TGCGCCAGCAGCTTAGGGGTGTATGGCTACACCTTC.

The chain is built from TRBV6-2 or TRBV6-3 and TRBJ1-5, with D possibly matching TRBD1 (5 bases). This CDR3 comprises 13 residues. Germline CDR1 reads MNHEY; CDR2 reads SVGEGT. Trimming removed 2 bases from V and 5 bases from J, with 7 bases in between. The CDR3 DNA follows: TGTGCCAGCAGTTACGACAGCGATCAGCCCCAGCATTTT. As protein: CASSYDSDQPQHF.

This clonotype was seen many times. The V and J genes are TRBV5-1 and TRBJ2-4, with a tentative D call TRBD2 (5 bases). V was pared by 3 bases and J by 3 bases, with 10 bases between. The CDR3 is 14 residues long. CDR1 and CDR2 (germline): SGHRS, YFSETQ. The CDR3 DNA reads TGCGCCAGCAGCTCCAGAGGGCTCAAAAACATTCAGTACTTC. Its translation: CASSSRGLKNIQYF.

A remark on this clonotype: Because the CDR3 is missing its conserved closing phenylalanine or tryptophan, this is likely a read error. V gene TRBV28 combines with J gene TRBJ2-1; D not resolved. Germline-derived CDR1 and CDR2 are MDHEN and SYDVKM. V was clipped by 8 bases and J by 9 bases, with 20 bases between them. The CDR3 is 14 amino acids. CDR3 DNA: TGTGCCAGCGGTCCCGGAGACCCTGGTGGTGAGCAGTTCTAC. Translated: CASGPGDPGGEQFY.

This clonotype has ten or more counts. CDR3 residues: CASSFGRPRAQYF. In DNA form, the CDR3 reads TGTGCCAGCAGCTTTGGCAGGCCCAGGGCCCAGTACTTC. The chain recombines TRBV7-2 with TRBJ2-5; D is possibly TRBD1 (5 bases). The length of the CDR3 is 13 residues. V lost 3 bases to trimming and J lost 9 bases, with 14 bases between them. Germline V gene lookup returns CDR1 SGHTA and CDR2 FQGNSA. The variable domain in full, with the rest retrieved from reference TRBV7-2 and TRBJ2-5, is GAGVSQSPSNKVTEKGKDVELRCDPISGHTALYWYRQSLGQGLEFLIYFQGNSAPDKSGLPSDRFSAERTGGSVSTLTIQRTQQEDSAVYLCASSFGRPRAQYFGPGTRLLVL.